This entry lists 11 T cell receptor beta chains sequenced from one sample in a study of response to subunit inactivated influenza vaccine. TCRdb reprocessed the RT-PCR reads with MiXCR, giving one entry per CDR3 protein. Of hundreds of thousands of distinct CDR3 sequences listed, about a fifth were seen once; the top ten hold 11%. The starting material was PBMCs from blood, obtained roughly 5 days after vaccination. All receptors come from a middle-aged man who received an inactivated influenza vaccine.

This chain links TRBV20-1 with TRBJ2-1, with D possibly being TRBD1 (5 bases). Germline loops: CDR1 DFQATT, CDR2 SNEGSKA (reference sequence). Trimming removed 0 bases at V and 10 bases at J, with 13 bases between. CDR3 length: 13 amino acids. CDR3 coding DNA: TGCAGTGCTAGAGATCGGAGAGCAGGGGAGCAGTTCTTC. Residues: CSARDRRAGEQFF.

CDR3 residues: CASSRNLNEQFF. CDR3 DNA sequence: TGTGCCAGCAGTCGGAACCTCAATGAGCAGTTCTTC. J is TRBJ2-1 and V is TRBV6-1; no firm D call. This CDR3 is 12 amino acids long. The germline V gene encodes CDR1 MNHNS and CDR2 SASEGT. V was clipped by 5 bases and J by 6 bases, with 8 bases between them.

The sample holds one count of this clonotype. The chain is built from TRBV4-3 and TRBJ1-2; no reliable D call. This CDR3 contains 14 residues. Looked up from germline, CDR1 is LGHNA and CDR2 is YSLEER. V gave up 0 bases and J gave up 3 bases, with 8 bases separating them. CDR3 sequence reads: CASSQEATYYGYTF. The DNA of the CDR3 is TGCGCCAGCAGCCAAGAAGCCACCTACTATGGCTACACCTTC.

This chain joins TRBV5-1 and TRBJ2-2, with a tentative D call TRBD1 (6 bases). From germline, CDR1 is SGHRS and CDR2 YFSETQ. The CDR3 is 17 amino acids. With 1 base removed from V and 1 base from J, the gap between germline ends came to 14 bases. This CDR3 reads CASSLSPPGVNTGELFF. The CDR3 region has the DNA TGCGCCAGCAGCTTGTCGCCCCCAGGGGTGAACACCGGGGAGCTGTTTTTT.

The V call is TRBV7-9, the J call TRBJ2-5, with 10 bases that match TRBD1. The germline V gene has CDR1 SEHNR and CDR2 FQNEAQ (reference sequence). The CDR3 covers 16 residues. J gave up 1 base and V 1 base, and 3 bases lay outside the gene matches. The CDR3 DNA is TGTGCCAGCAGCTTAGTAGGACAGGGGGTCCAAGAGACCCAGTACTTC. Its translation: CASSLVGQGVQETQYF.

The chain joins TRBV7-2 to TRBJ2-2; TRBD2 matches at 15 bases. Germline V gives CDR1 SGHTA, CDR2 FQGNSA. The CDR3 consists of 17 residues. With 6 bases clipped from V and 4 bases from J, the junction kept 6 bases outside the gene matches. CDR3 coding DNA: TGTGCCAGCAGACCACCGGGACTAGCGGGGGGCACCGGGGAGCTGTTTTTT. Its protein product is CASRPPGLAGGTGELFF.

This clonotype was found a few times. CDR3 DNA sequence: TGTGCCATCAGCCCCCGCGGGGGGGGAGAGACCCAGTACTTC. Protein sequence: CAISPRGGGETQYF. The V and J genes are TRBV10-3 and TRBJ2-5; 9 bases line up with TRBD2. Trimming took 6 bases from V and 4 from J; bases not matched to a gene: 6. This CDR3 has 14 amino acids. Looked up from germline, CDR1 is ENHRY and CDR2 is SYGVKD.

J is TRBJ2-3 and V is TRBV7-9, with TRBD1 matching over 8 bases. The junction had 9 bases not matched to a gene; V was cut back by 1 base and J by 3 bases. From germline, CDR1 is SEHNR and CDR2 FQNEAQ (reference sequence). The CDR3 is made up of 17 amino acids. DNA of the CDR3: TGTGCCAGCAGCTTAGTAGGGGACAGGTACTCGACAGATACGCAGTATTTT. It translates to CASSLVGDRYSTDTQYF.

The sample holds a few counts of this clonotype. The chain carries TRBV6-5 and TRBJ2-2; D is ambiguous. V lost 4 bases, J lost 6 bases, and 18 bases lay in between. The CDR3 has 16 amino acids. Germline CDR1 reads MNHEY; CDR2 reads SVGAGI. The CDR3 loop reads CASSSQSRLGSGELFF. CDR3 in DNA: TGTGCCAGCAGTTCCCAATCGAGGCTGGGTTCCGGGGAGCTGTTTTTT.

This chain's CDR3 is CASSYRTSGETQYF. The CDR3 region has the DNA TGTGCCAGCAGCTACCGGACTAGCGGAGAGACCCAGTACTTC. V is TRBV3-1 and J is TRBJ2-5; TRBD2 matches at 10 bases. Trimming cost V 5 bases and J 4 bases; bases outside gene matches: 4. CDR3 length: 14 residues. CDR1 is LGHDT and CDR2 is YNNKEL in the germline V gene (reference sequence).

The chain carries TRBV20-1 and TRBJ1-2; D not resolved. The germline gives CDR1 DFQATT, CDR2 SNEGSKA (reference sequence). With 6 bases removed from V and 6 bases from J, the gap between germline ends came to 5 bases. The CDR3 totals 9 residues. CDR3 in DNA: TGCAGTGCCCCGGATGGCTACACCTTC. This codes for CSAPDGYTF.